These 26 T cell receptor beta chains were all obtained from the same sample, sequenced in a study of technical replicates of blood from a few donors. The repertoire was sequenced with immunoSEQ multiplex PCR; TCRdb's copy has only in-frame clones and lacks some. The sample shows around 63,000 clones, 90% to 95% of them seen only once. The sequencing sample was made of PBMCs. The source of these receptors is a human donor in good health. Some clones in this sample may be carry-over from other donors' samples.

V gene TRBV4-3 combines with J gene TRBJ2-3; maybe TRBD2 (5 bases). This CDR3 contains 14 residues. With 0 bases removed from V and 2 bases from J, the gap between germline ends came to 6 bases. Germline V gene data show CDR1 as LGHNA and CDR2 as YSLEER. CDR3 bases: TGCGCCAGCAGCCAAGACGGGGACACAGATACGCAGTATTTT. Translating gives CASSQDGDTDTQYF.

The chain uses TRBV4-1 and TRBJ1-3; the D is unclear. CDR1 and CDR2 (germline): MGHRA, YSYEKL. The CDR3 totals 18 residues. Trimming pared 1 base from V and 0 bases from J, leaving 16 bases between. The DNA of the CDR3 is TGCGCCAGCAGCCAAGGGGTTACTACGAGCTTCTCTGGAAACACCATATATTTT. Translation: CASSQGVTTSFSGNTIYF.

This chain joins TRBV18 and TRBJ1-1; 9 bases are shared with TRBD1. From germline, CDR1 is KGHSH and CDR2 LQKENI. There are 14 residues in the CDR3. The J segment lost 4 bases and the V segment lost 3 bases, leaving 3 bases of the junction unmatched. DNA of the CDR3: TGTGCCAGCTCACCTGAGACAGGGGGCACTGAAGCTTTCTTT. This translates into CASSPETGGTEAFF.

The chain links TRBV4-3 to TRBJ2-3; D is undetermined. Trimming removed 4 bases from V and 7 bases from J, with 15 bases in between. This CDR3 has 14 residues. CDR1 and CDR2 from the germline V gene are LGHNA and YSLEER. The CDR3 DNA is TGCGCCAGCAGCCCCGAAAGAGAGCACCATACGCAGTATTTT. It specifies CASSPEREHHTQYF.

V is TRBV27 and J is TRBJ1-6; 7 bases are shared with TRBD1. The CDR3 contains 19 residues. Unmatched junction bases numbered 17, after V lost 5 bases and J lost 4 bases. Per the germline V gene, CDR1 is MNHEY and CDR2 is SMNVEV (reference sequence). The CDR3 coding sequence is TGTGCCAGCAGTCACAGATATAGCCGGGACAGTCTATATAATTCACCCCTCCACTTT. Residues: CASSHRYSRDSLYNSPLHF.

The count of this clone is one. A clone one base away is much larger, so this may be a read error. This rearrangement joins TRBV5-1 to TRBJ1-6, with D unresolved. In germline, CDR1 is SGHRS, CDR2 YFSETQ. CDR3 length: 14 residues. The CDR3 sequence is CASSFSGGYSPPHF. In DNA, the CDR3 is TGCGCCAGCAGCTTTTCGGGTGGGTACTCACCCCCCCACTTT. The full variable domain, completed using reference TRBV5-1 and TRBJ1-6, is KAGVTQTPRYLIKTRGQQVTLSCSPISGHRSVSWYQQTPGQGLQFLFEYFSETQRNKGNFPGRFSGRQFSNSRSEMNVSTLELGDSALYLCASSFSGGYSPPHFGNGTRLTVT.

The genes are TRBV7-6 and TRBJ1-1, with D maybe TRBD1 (6 bases). V dropped 0 bases and J dropped 5 bases, with 13 bases sitting between them. The CDR3 contains 15 residues. Germline V CDR1 and CDR2: SGHVS, FNYEAQ. The CDR3 here is CASSLAQGIGTEAFF. CDR3 sequence (DNA): TGTGCCAGCAGCTTAGCTCAGGGGATAGGAACTGAAGCTTTCTTT. Supplemented by reference TRBV7-6 and TRBJ1-1, the full variable domain reads GAGVSQSPRYKVTKRGQDVALRCDPISGHVSLYWYRQALGQGPEFLTYFNYEAQQDKSGLPNDRFSAERPEGSISTLTIQRTEQRDSAMYRCASSLAQGIGTEAFFGQGTRLTVV.

V and J are TRBV5-1 and TRBJ2-1; TRBD2 might be the D (5 bases). The CDR3 sequence is 14 residues long. CDR1 and CDR2 (germline): SGHRS, YFSETQ. Deletions cut 5 bases from V and 0 bases from J, with 9 bases between. CDR3: CASSRGDSYNEQFF. In nucleotides, the CDR3 is TGCGCCAGCAGTCGGGGAGACTCCTACAATGAGCAGTTCTTC.

The CDR3 region has the DNA TGTGCCAGCAGTCCAGGGTTCGATACGCAGTATTTT. Translation: CASSPGFDTQYF. V usage is TRBV14 and J usage is TRBJ2-3, with a tentative D call TRBD1 (5 bases). Germline CDR1 reads SGHDN; CDR2 reads FVKESK. The germline V and J ends were trimmed by 6 bases and 6 bases, with 10 bases remaining between them. The CDR3 contains 12 residues.

This clone appeared a single time. V and J are TRBV7-2 and TRBJ1-2, with 9 bases matching TRBD1. Germline V CDR1 and CDR2: SGHTA, FQGNSA. V trimming: 3 bases; J trimming: 4 bases; junction bases outside the gene matches: 6. The CDR3 is made up of 15 amino acids. This CDR3 is CASSFHGTGSYGYTF. For the CDR3, the DNA is TGTGCCAGCAGCTTCCACGGGACAGGGAGCTATGGCTACACCTTC.

The rearrangement links TRBV11-2 to TRBJ2-7; a weak D match, TRBD1 (6 bases). The germline gives CDR1 SGHAT, CDR2 FQNNGV. Trimming took off 5 bases at V and 9 bases at J, with 17 bases between the two ends. The CDR3 length is 13 residues. The CDR3 region is CASSADSSTGQYF. Here the CDR3 DNA reads TGTGCCAGCAGCGCGGACAGCTCTACGGGGCAGTACTTC.

The chain couples TRBV7-2 to TRBJ2-5, with a tentative D call TRBD1 (5 bases). Germline V gene sequence: CDR1 SGHTA, CDR2 FQGNSA. CDR3 length: 15 residues. Trimming took 2 bases from V and 2 from J, leaving 12 bases between them. The CDR3 protein is CASSLTGRDQETQYF. CDR3 in DNA: TGTGCCAGCAGCTTAACGGGCAGGGATCAAGAGACCCAGTACTTC.

The J gene is TRBJ2-5, the V gene TRBV30; D may be TRBD1 (6 bases). Trimming took off 3 bases at V and 3 bases at J, with 11 bases between the two ends. Germline CDR1 and CDR2: GTSNPN and SVGIG (reference sequence). The CDR3 runs to 13 residues. The CDR3 DNA sequence: TGTGCCTGGAGGATCCCAGGGGAAGAGACCCAGTACTTC. Amino acid sequence: CAWRIPGEETQYF.

The chain recombines TRBV14 with TRBJ2-1; perhaps TRBD2 as D (5 bases). The CDR3 totals 13 residues. Germline-derived CDR1 and CDR2 are SGHDN and FVKESK. Trimming removed 4 bases from V and 2 bases from J, with 6 bases in between. CDR3 DNA: TGTGCCAGCAGCCCCGGGGCCTACAATGAGCAGTTCTTC. It codes for CASSPGAYNEQFF. Looking up the rest from reference TRBV14 and TRBJ2-1 gives the full variable domain: EAGVTQFPSHSVIEKGQTVTLRCDPISGHDNLYWYRRVMGKEIKFLLHFVKESKQDESGMPNNRFLAERTGGTYSTLKVQPAELEDSGVYFCASSPGAYNEQFFGPGTRLTVL.

The chain uses TRBV11-2 and TRBJ2-5; 7 positions agree with TRBD1. This CDR3 is built from 13 residues. CDR1 SGHAT and CDR2 FQNNGV come from the germline V gene. Unmatched junction bases numbered 1, after V lost 5 bases and J lost 1 base. The CDR3 DNA is TGTGCCAGCAGCCGGGACAGCCAAGAGACCCAGTACTTC. Protein: CASSRDSQETQYF. The complete variable domain, with remaining parts taken from reference TRBV11-2 and TRBJ2-5, reads EAGVAQSPRYKIIEKRQSVAFWCNPISGHATLYWYQQILGQGPKLLIQFQNNGVVDDSQLPKDRFSAERLKGVDSTLKIQPAKLEDSAVYLCASSRDSQETQYFGPGTRLLVL.

V is TRBV7-3 and J is TRBJ2-1, with 7 bases aligning to TRBD1. The CDR3 runs to 15 residues. Germline-derived CDR1 and CDR2 are SGHTA and FQGTGA. The ends lost 3 bases at V and 6 bases at J; junction bases unmatched: 8. This chain's CDR3 is CASSLTGTPGNEQFF. CDR3 DNA sequence: TGTGCCAGCAGCTTGACAGGGACCCCTGGCAATGAGCAGTTCTTC.

The rearrangement links TRBV13 to TRBJ1-3; no reliable D call. V was trimmed by 5 bases and J by 6 bases, leaving 5 bases between them. This CDR3 region has 11 residues. Germline V CDR1 and CDR2: PRHDT, FYEKMQ (reference sequence). The DNA of the CDR3 is TGTGCCAGCAGCCAGGAAAACACCATATATTTT. Translated: CASSQENTIYF.

V and J are TRBV10-3 and TRBJ2-2; 8 bases line up with TRBD2. Trimming took 7 bases from V and 5 from J; bases not matched to a gene: 3. Per the germline V gene, CDR1 is ENHRY and CDR2 is SYGVKD. This CDR3 has 13 amino acids. The CDR3 coding sequence is TGTGCCATCACCCCTAGCGGGACCGGGGAGCTGTTTTTT. Its translation is CAITPSGTGELFF.

The chain couples TRBV9 to TRBJ1-1; the match to TRBD1 covers 9 bases. The CDR3 spans 19 residues. Losses at the gene ends were 0 bases for V and 0 bases for J; bases not matched to a gene: 12. Germline V lookup: CDR1 SGDLS, CDR2 YYNGEE. The DNA for the CDR3 is TGTGCCAGCAGCGTAGAGGGGGGGGGACAGGGCCCGATGAACACTGAAGCTTTCTTT. It codes for CASSVEGGGQGPMNTEAFF.

This chain uses TRBV7-2 with TRBJ2-7, with TRBD2 matching over 12 bases. J lost 7 bases, V lost 5 bases, and 15 bases had no gene match. Germline lookup yields CDR1 SGHTA and CDR2 FQGNSA. This CDR3 has 17 residues. The CDR3 nucleotides are TGTGCCAGCAGCCGGGGGATGCTAGCGGGGGGGCCAGGGGAGCAGTACTTC. It is translated as CASSRGMLAGGPGEQYF.

V usage is TRBV6-5 and J usage is TRBJ2-7; D perhaps matches TRBD1 (5 bases). Germline lookup yields CDR1 MNHEY and CDR2 SVGAGI. This CDR3 is built from 13 residues. With 6 bases removed from V and 1 base from J, the gap between germline ends came to 10 bases. The CDR3 bases are TGTGCCAGCAGGAAGGGGCAGTCCTACGAGCAGTACTTC. Protein sequence: CASRKGQSYEQYF.

The chain carries TRBV7-2 and TRBJ1-2; D remains unclear. This CDR3 spans 12 amino acids. Germline-derived CDR1 and CDR2 are SGHTA and FQGNSA. The V end lost 5 bases, the J end lost 1 base, and 5 bases lay between the germline ends. CDR3 sequence (DNA): TGTGCCAGCAGCGTCGTTAACTATGGCTACACCTTC. This translates into CASSVVNYGYTF.

The chain links TRBV30 to TRBJ2-7, with 8 bases matching TRBD1. Unmatched junction bases numbered 3, after V lost 2 bases and J lost 0 bases. Germline V gene lookup returns CDR1 GTSNPN and CDR2 SVGIG (reference sequence). This CDR3 has 14 amino acids. The CDR3 here is CAWSLGTGSYEQYF. CDR3 bases: TGTGCCTGGAGTCTCGGGACAGGCTCCTACGAGCAGTACTTC.

The chain links TRBV25-1 to TRBJ2-2; 7 nucleotides line up with TRBD2. Germline V gene sequence: CDR1 MGHDK, CDR2 SYGVNS. Trimming cost V 6 bases and J 6 bases; bases outside gene matches: 16. This CDR3 has 17 residues. CDR3 DNA: TGTGCCAGCAGCCCGACATGGATGCCCCGGGGGGCCGGGGAGCTGTTTTTT. Translating it yields CASSPTWMPRGAGELFF.

This chain uses TRBV4-2 with TRBJ1-6; D gene unclear. CDR1 is LGHNA, CDR2 YNFKEQ, per germline. This CDR3 has 15 amino acids. V lost 0 bases, J lost 14 bases, and 17 bases lay in between. CDR3 residues: CASSQDRNGGVSLHF. The CDR3 bases are TGTGCCAGCAGCCAAGATCGGAACGGCGGCGTGTCCCTCCACTTT.

V usage is TRBV6-5 and J usage is TRBJ2-5, with TRBD2 as a possible D gene (5 bases). The germline gives CDR1 MNHEY, CDR2 SVGAGI. V lost 0 bases, J lost 1 base, and 9 bases lay in between. There are 15 residues in the CDR3. The CDR3 loop reads CASSYSRDRQETQYF. The CDR3 DNA is TGTGCCAGCAGTTACTCTCGGGATCGCCAAGAGACCCAGTACTTC.